A selection of T cell receptor beta chains follows, all from one sample in a study of tumor-infiltrating lymphocytes in primary liver carcinoma. TCRdb independently ran MiXCR on the multiplex PCR reads; one entry per CDR3 protein. The repertoire holds 310,000 or so distinct CDR3 sequences, with 65% as singletons. Input material: peripheral blood. Receptor source: a man aged 40-49 years with primary liver carcinoma and hepatitis B virus infection. Both conserved end residues are part of each CDR3. The D gene is left open where the match is weak. Where a row states a size, it is once, few, many or the class of an expanded clone; other rows omit it.

cdr3_aa,cdr3_nt,d_call,v_call,clone_size,j_call
CASSPDGDSNQPQHF,TGTGCCAGCAGCCCGGACGGTGATAGCAATCAGCCCCAGCATTTT,.,TRBV16,once,TRBJ1-5
CAGSDSTDTQYF,TGTGCCGGCAGTGACAGCACAGATACGCAGTATTTT,.,TRBV6-1,.,TRBJ2-3
CASNQDMVSWDRGNEQYF,TGCGCAAGCAACCAAGATATGGTGTCCTGGGACAGGGGAAACGAGCAGTACTTC,TRBD1,TRBV4-3,once,TRBJ2-7
CASSSNIGRSASYEQYF,TGTGCCAGCAGCTCTAACATCGGGCGGTCTGCCTCCTACGAGCAGTACTTC,.,TRBV7-9,.,TRBJ2-7
CASSILRNTGELFF,TGTGCCAGTAGTATTCTGCGCAACACCGGGGAGCTGTTTTTT,.,TRBV19,.,TRBJ2-2
CASARMGQGVYEQYF,TGTGCCAGCGCCCGTATGGGTCAAGGGGTATACGAGCAGTACTTC,.,TRBV11-2,many,TRBJ2-7
CASSLVRGVSTQYF,TGTGCCAGCAGCTTAGTCCGCGGCGTTAGTACGCAGTATTTT,.,TRBV11-2,.,TRBJ2-3
CAISLDHGPETGELFF,TGTGCCATCAGCTTAGACCACGGACCCGAGACGGGGGAGCTGTTTTTT,.,TRBV11-2,.,TRBJ2-2
CASSEGDMGYGYTF,TGTGCCAGCAGTGAAGGGGACATGGGCTATGGCTACACCTTC,.,TRBV6-1,.,TRBJ1-2
CASSPGAGEQYF,TGTGCCAGCAGCCCCGGAGCGGGCGAGCAGTACTTC,.,TRBV6-6,.,TRBJ2-7
CVSSFSGDSYTF,TGTGTCAGCAGCTTTTCAGGGGACAGCTACACCTTC,.,TRBV11-2,.,TRBJ1-2
CASSQQSQGARYF,TGCGCCAGCAGCCAACAGTCACAGGGTGCGCGGTACTTT,.,TRBV4-3,.,TRBJ2-3
CASSGQGASYNSPLHF,TGTGCCAGCAGCGGCCAGGGGGCCTCCTATAATTCACCCCTCCACTTT,TRBD1,TRBV5-5,.,TRBJ1-6
CASSKTVSGNIIYF,TGCGCCAGCAGCAAGACAGTCTCTGGAAACATCATATATTTT,.,TRBV5-1,.,TRBJ1-3
CSVTPGQTQYF,TGCAGCGTTACTCCGGGGCAGACCCAGTACTTC,.,TRBV29-1,.,TRBJ2-5
CARSRTGATEAFF,TGTGCCAGAAGTAGGACAGGGGCCACTGAAGCTTTCTTT,TRBD1,TRBV19,.,TRBJ1-1
CASSSTKGQTPDTQYF,TGTGCCAGCAGCTCAACGAAGGGACAGACTCCAGATACGCAGTATTTT,TRBD1,TRBV11-2,many,TRBJ2-3
CASSLTVEEADTQYF,TGTGCCAGCTCACTCACTGTAGAGGAGGCAGATACGCAGTATTTT,.,TRBV18,.,TRBJ2-3
CSVPQGRTTQYF,TGCAGCGTGCCACAGGGACGGACGACCCAGTACTTC,.,TRBV29-1,.,TRBJ2-5
CASSYDVGITANTGELFF,TGTGCCAGCAGTTACGATGTAGGAATAACGGCGAACACCGGGGAGCTGTTTTTT,.,TRBV12-3/TRBV12-4,many,TRBJ2-2
CGSSSLASGSLNEQFF,TGTGGCAGCAGCTCGCTCGCTAGCGGGAGTTTAAATGAGCAGTTCTTC,TRBD2,TRBV5-4,.,TRBJ2-1
CASSEKDSQPQHF,TGTGCCAGCAGTGAAAAGGACTCGCAGCCCCAGCATTTT,.,TRBV6-1,.,TRBJ1-5
CASSLQTGYEKLPF,TGTGCCAGCAGCTTACAGACAGGGTATGAAAAACTGCCTTTT,TRBD1,TRBV11-2,few,TRBJ1-4
CASRDTGELFF,TGTGCCAGCAGAGACACCGGGGAGCTGTTTTTT,.,TRBV10-1,many,TRBJ2-2
CASSEMTGRNTEAFF,TGTGCCAGTAGCGAGATGACAGGGAGGAACACTGAAGCTTTCTTT,TRBD1,TRBV19,.,TRBJ1-1
CASSRNRDANYGYTF,TGCGCCAGCAGCCGGAACCGGGACGCTAACTATGGCTACACCTTC,.,TRBV4-3,many,TRBJ1-2
CASSFLGGRVVNEQFF,TGCGCCAGCAGCTTCCTGGGCGGGAGGGTAGTTAATGAGCAGTTCTTC,TRBD2,TRBV5-1,.,TRBJ2-1
CASSQDGIMGFGQPQHF,TGCGCCAGCAGCCAAGACGGCATAATGGGTTTTGGTCAGCCCCAGCATTTT,.,TRBV4-1,few,TRBJ1-5
CASSLGSYDSNEQYF,TGTGCCAGCAGCCTCGGATCTTACGACAGTAACGAGCAGTACTTC,.,TRBV11-1,.,TRBJ2-7
CASSLFAGELFF,TGTGCCAGCAGCTTGTTTGCCGGGGAGCTGTTTTTT,.,TRBV5-4,many,TRBJ2-2
CSAPLSVRGSGYTF,TGCAGTGCACCACTCTCCGTACGGGGGTCTGGCTACACCTTC,.,TRBV20-1,.,TRBJ1-2
CASSESIAPFLETQYF,TGCGCCAGCAGTGAGTCGATAGCGCCGTTTCTAGAGACCCAGTACTTC,.,TRBV10-1,many,TRBJ2-5
CASSARRGPTYEQYF,TGTGCCAGCAGCGCACGCAGGGGCCCTACCTACGAGCAGTACTTC,.,TRBV13,.,TRBJ2-7
CACSLGLAGGYEQYF,TGTGCCTGCAGCTTAGGACTAGCGGGAGGGTACGAGCAGTACTTC,TRBD2,TRBV7-9,.,TRBJ2-7
CASSLGQGTSKQYF,TGTGCCAGCAGCTTGGGACAGGGGACTTCGAAGCAGTACTTC,TRBD1,TRBV5-6,many,TRBJ2-7
CASSLAFDETQYF,TGTGCCAGCAGCTTAGCCTTTGATGAGACCCAGTACTTC,.,TRBV11-2,.,TRBJ2-5
CAIAPGTYEQYF,TGTGCCATCGCCCCGGGAACCTACGAGCAGTACTTC,.,TRBV10-3,.,TRBJ2-7
CASSLEGGRAYEQYF,TGTGCCAGCAGCCTGGAAGGCGGGAGGGCCTACGAGCAGTACTTC,TRBD2,TRBV5-6,many,TRBJ2-7
CASSYPTLGSGANVLTF,TGTGCCAGCAGCTACCCAACCCTTGGTTCTGGGGCCAACGTCCTGACTTTC,.,TRBV7-9,.,TRBJ2-6
CASSLDGGGPAADEQFF,TGTGCCAGCAGCTTAGACGGGGGGGGACCAGCGGCGGATGAGCAGTTCTTC,TRBD2,TRBV11-2,.,TRBJ2-1
CASSILGRVENTIYF,TGTGCCAGCAGCATCCTAGGGAGAGTTGAAAACACCATATATTTT,.,TRBV5-6,.,TRBJ1-3
CSVEVNPPSGLSNTGELFF,TGCAGCGTTGAAGTTAATCCCCCGTCGGGCCTCTCGAACACCGGGGAGCTGTTTTTT,.,TRBV29-1,many,TRBJ2-2
CASSQNSQYNQPQHF,TGCGCCAGCAGCCAAAATAGCCAGTACAATCAGCCCCAGCATTTT,.,TRBV4-1,many,TRBJ1-5
CASSMIAGPTEAFF,TGTGCCAGTAGTATGATCGCGGGCCCCACTGAAGCTTTCTTT,.,TRBV19,.,TRBJ1-1
CASSLAGNQLRALF,TGTGCCAGCAGCTTAGCGGGGAATCAGTTAAGGGCTTTGTTT,.,TRBV11-2,.,TRBJ1-1
CSANRTSGREETQYF,TGCAGTGCTAACCGGACTAGCGGGAGGGAAGAGACCCAGTACTTC,TRBD2,TRBV20-1,.,TRBJ2-5
CAISDSLINTDTQYF,TGTGCCATCAGTGACTCCCTAATAAACACAGATACGCAGTATTTT,.,TRBV10-3,many,TRBJ2-3
CSSRAGTGIYYGYTF,TGCAGCTCCAGGGCTGGTACAGGGATTTACTATGGCTACACCTTC,.,TRBV29-1,.,TRBJ1-2
CASSFTPGQGTGELFF,TGCGCCAGCAGCTTCACCCCAGGGCAGGGCACCGGGGAGCTGTTTTTT,.,TRBV5-1,once,TRBJ2-2
CAINGPPQEGYTF,TGTGCCATCAACGGCCCGCCCCAGGAAGGCTACACCTTC,.,TRBV10-3,.,TRBJ1-2
CASNIGRYNEQFF,TGCGCCAGCAACATAGGACGCTACAATGAGCAGTTCTTC,.,TRBV5-1,.,TRBJ2-1
CRAKGTESDQPQHF,TGCAGGGCCAAAGGCACCGAAAGCGATCAGCCCCAGCATTTT,.,TRBV29-1,.,TRBJ1-5
CASSQGHYGYTF,TGTGCCAGCAGTCAGGGGCACTATGGCTACACCTTC,.,TRBV12-3/TRBV12-4,.,TRBJ1-2